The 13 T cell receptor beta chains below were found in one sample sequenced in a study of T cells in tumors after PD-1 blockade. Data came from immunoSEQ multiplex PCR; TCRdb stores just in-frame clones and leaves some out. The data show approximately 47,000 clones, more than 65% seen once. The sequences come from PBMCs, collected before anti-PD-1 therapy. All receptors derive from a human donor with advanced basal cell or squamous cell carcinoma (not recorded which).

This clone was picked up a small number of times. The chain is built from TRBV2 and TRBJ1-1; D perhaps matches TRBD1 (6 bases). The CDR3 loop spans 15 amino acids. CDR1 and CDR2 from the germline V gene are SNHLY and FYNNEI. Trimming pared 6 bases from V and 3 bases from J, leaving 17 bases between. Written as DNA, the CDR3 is TGTGCCAGCAGCCTGGGGGGGGCTGGGTACACTGAAGCTTTCTTT. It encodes CASSLGGAGYTEAFF.

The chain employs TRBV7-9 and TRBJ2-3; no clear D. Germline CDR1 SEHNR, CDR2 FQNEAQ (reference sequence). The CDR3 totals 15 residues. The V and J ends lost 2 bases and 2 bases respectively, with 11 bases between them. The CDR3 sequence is CASSLLVADTDTQYF. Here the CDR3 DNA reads TGTGCCAGCAGCTTACTGGTCGCTGACACAGATACGCAGTATTTT.

CDR3 loop: CASGGQGGTEAFF. DNA of the CDR3: TGTGCCAGCGGGGGACAGGGTGGCACTGAAGCTTTCTTT. The J gene is TRBJ1-1, the V gene TRBV2, with 9 bases lining up with TRBD1. V lost 8 bases and J lost 4; bases outside the gene matches: 5. The V gene's germline CDR1 is SNHLY and CDR2 FYNNEI. The CDR3 totals 13 residues.

This CDR3 reads CASSLGGTGGTGEQYF. CDR3 nucleotide sequence: TGCGCCAGCAGCCTTGGGGGGACAGGGGGCACCGGCGAGCAGTACTTC. The chain links TRBV5-1 to TRBJ2-7; 12 positions agree with TRBD1. The CDR3 loop spans 16 amino acids. V shed 4 bases, J shed 6 bases, and the junction held 11 bases outside the gene matches. Germline CDR1 SGHRS, CDR2 YFSETQ.

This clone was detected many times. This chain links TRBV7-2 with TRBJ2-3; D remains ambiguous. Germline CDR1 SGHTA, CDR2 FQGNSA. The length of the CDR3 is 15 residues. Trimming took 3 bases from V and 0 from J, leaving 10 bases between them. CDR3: CASSFRSSSTDTQYF. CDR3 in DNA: TGTGCCAGCAGCTTTAGATCGTCTAGCACAGATACGCAGTATTTT.

The CDR3: CASSLDKGNTIYF. The CDR3, as DNA: TGTGCCAGCAGCTTAGACAAGGGAAACACCATATATTTT. The V gene is TRBV7-9, the J gene TRBJ1-3, with D uncertain. There are 13 residues in the CDR3. Trimming removed 1 base from V and 4 bases from J, with 5 bases in between. Germline V gene lookup returns CDR1 SEHNR and CDR2 FQNEAQ (reference sequence).

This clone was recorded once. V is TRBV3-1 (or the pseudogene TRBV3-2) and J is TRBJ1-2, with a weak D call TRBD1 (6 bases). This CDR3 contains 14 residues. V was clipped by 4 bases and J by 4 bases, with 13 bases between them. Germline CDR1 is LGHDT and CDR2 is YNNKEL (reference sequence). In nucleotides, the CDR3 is TGTGCCAGCAGCCCCCCCCGGACAGCCTATGGCTACACCTTC. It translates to CASSPPRTAYGYTF.

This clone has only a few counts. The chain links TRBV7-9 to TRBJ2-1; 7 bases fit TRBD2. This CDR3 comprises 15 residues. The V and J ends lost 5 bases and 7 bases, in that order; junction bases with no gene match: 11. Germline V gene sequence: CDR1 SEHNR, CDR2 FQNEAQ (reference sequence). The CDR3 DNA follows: TGTGCCAGCAGCCCACTTTCCGCGGGAGCGAATGAGCAGTTCTTC. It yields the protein CASSPLSAGANEQFF.

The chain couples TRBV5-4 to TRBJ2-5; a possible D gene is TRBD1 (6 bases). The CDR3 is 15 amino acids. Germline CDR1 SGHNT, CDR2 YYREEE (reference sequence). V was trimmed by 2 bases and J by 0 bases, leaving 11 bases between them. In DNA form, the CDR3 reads TGTGCCAGCAGCTTAGGGGGATCCTACCAAGAGACCCAGTACTTC. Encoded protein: CASSLGGSYQETQYF.

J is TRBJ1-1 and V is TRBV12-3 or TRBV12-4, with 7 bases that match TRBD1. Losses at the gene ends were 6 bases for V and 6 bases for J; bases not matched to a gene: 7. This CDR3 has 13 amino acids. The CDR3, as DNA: TGTGCCAGCAGACCGACAGGGTCCCCTGAAGCTTTCTTT. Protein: CASRPTGSPEAFF.

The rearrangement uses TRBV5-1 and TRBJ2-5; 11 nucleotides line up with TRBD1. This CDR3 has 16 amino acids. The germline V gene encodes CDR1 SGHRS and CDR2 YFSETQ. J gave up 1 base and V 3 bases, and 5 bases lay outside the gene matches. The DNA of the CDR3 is TGCGCCAGCAGCTCGGGACAGGGGGAGTCCCAAGAGACCCAGTACTTC. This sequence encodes CASSSGQGESQETQYF.

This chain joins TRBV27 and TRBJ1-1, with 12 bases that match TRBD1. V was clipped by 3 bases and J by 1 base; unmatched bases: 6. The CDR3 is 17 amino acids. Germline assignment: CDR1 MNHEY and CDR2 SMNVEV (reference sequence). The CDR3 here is CASSLWGQGAWNTEAFF. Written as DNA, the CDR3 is TGTGCCAGCAGTTTGTGGGGACAGGGGGCTTGGAACACTGAAGCTTTCTTT.

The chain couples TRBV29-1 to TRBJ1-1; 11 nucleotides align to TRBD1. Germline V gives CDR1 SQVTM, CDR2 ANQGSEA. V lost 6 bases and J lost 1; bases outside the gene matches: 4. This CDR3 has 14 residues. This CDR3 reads CSVLGTGGNTEAFF. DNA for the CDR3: TGCAGCGTCCTCGGGACAGGGGGGAACACTGAAGCTTTCTTT.